The 24 T cell receptor beta chains below all came from one sample that was sequenced in a study of blood T cell repertoires in COVID-19. TCRdb keeps only in-frame clones here, not all; method: immunoSEQ multiplex PCR. The repertoire consists of about 46,000 clones, with about 92% occurring once and the leading ten covering around 20%. Sequencing input: peripheral blood. The receptors were sampled from a man aged 65 to 79 with active COVID-19.

V gene TRBV7-2 combines with J gene TRBJ2-7; D not resolved. There are 13 residues in the CDR3. Germline-derived CDR1 and CDR2 are SGHTA and FQGNSA. V was cut by 2 bases and J by 4 bases, with 9 bases left in between. Written as DNA, the CDR3 is TGTGCCAGCAGCTTATACGGTTCTTACGAGCAGTACTTC. As protein: CASSLYGSYEQYF.

V usage is TRBV2 and J usage is TRBJ2-3, with 7 bases identical to TRBD1. CDR1 and CDR2 (germline): SNHLY, FYNNEI. V was pared by 7 bases and J by 2 bases, with 15 bases of the junction left unmatched. The CDR3 is made up of 17 amino acids. The CDR3 protein is CASNGGPGQQFTDTQYF. DNA of the CDR3: TGTGCCAGCAATGGGGGACCGGGACAGCAATTCACAGATACGCAGTATTTT.

This sequence joins TRBV7-2 and TRBJ2-6; no definite D call. The CDR3 extends over 17 amino acids. Trimming took 2 bases from V and 4 from J, leaving 15 bases between them. Germline CDR1 SGHTA, CDR2 FQGNSA. CDR3 bases: TGTGCCAGCAGCTTAAGTCAGTCTCTGGGCGGGGCCAACGTCCTGACTTTC. Translating gives CASSLSQSLGGANVLTF.

This rearrangement joins TRBV2 to TRBJ2-3, with D uncertain. The ends were cut back, 0 bases at V and 4 bases at J, with 14 bases in the middle. The CDR3 spans 16 residues. CDR1 is SNHLY, CDR2 FYNNEI, per germline. Here the CDR3 DNA reads TGTGCCAGCAGTGAAGCTGGGCCCCGTTGGCCAGATACGCAGTATTTT. It yields the protein CASSEAGPRWPDTQYF.

The V and J genes are TRBV6-5 and TRBJ1-2; D is unresolved. V lost 0 bases, J lost 6 bases, and 8 bases lay in between. In germline, CDR1 is MNHEY, CDR2 SVGAGI. The CDR3 is 13 residues long. The chain's CDR3 is CASSYSRIDGYTF. DNA for the CDR3: TGTGCCAGCAGTTACTCGAGAATAGATGGCTACACCTTC.

This chain links TRBV20-1 with TRBJ1-2; 8 positions match TRBD1. CDR3 length: 11 residues. Germline lookup yields CDR1 DFQATT and CDR2 SNEGSKA (reference sequence). The trim removed 5 bases at V and 14 bases at J, leaving 10 bases unmatched. CDR3 DNA sequence: TGCAGTGCTCCCGGGACAGGTCCGAGGACCTTC. Translating it yields CSAPGTGPRTF.

The chain is built from TRBV4-2 and TRBJ1-1, with a tentative D call TRBD1 (5 bases). This CDR3 comprises 16 residues. Germline V gene sequence: CDR1 LGHNA, CDR2 YNFKEQ. V lost 4 bases and J 1 base, leaving 16 bases between the germline ends. The CDR3 DNA reads TGTGCCAGCAGCCCCGCCTGGGAGGGGACGAACACTGAAGCTTTCTTT. This gives the protein CASSPAWEGTNTEAFF.

The V gene is TRBV30, the J gene TRBJ2-5; 7 bases align to TRBD1. This CDR3 region has 15 residues. Germline assignment: CDR1 GTSNPN and CDR2 SVGIG (reference sequence). Trimming at V came to 8 bases and at J to 2 bases, leaving 14 bases not matched to a gene. CDR3 sequence: CATDRGDSSQETQYF. The CDR3 region has the DNA TGTGCCACCGACCGAGGGGACAGTTCTCAAGAGACCCAGTACTTC.

The chain carries TRBV3-1 (or the pseudogene TRBV3-2) and TRBJ1-5; TRBD1 is a possible D gene (5 bases). The CDR3 sequence is 13 residues long. Trimming removed 1 base at V and 5 bases at J, with 6 bases between. Germline V gives CDR1 LGHDT, CDR2 YNNKEL (reference sequence). This chain's CDR3 is CASSQGTYQPQHF. CDR3 DNA: TGTGCCAGCAGCCAAGGGACATATCAGCCCCAGCATTTT.

This chain joins TRBV29-1 and TRBJ2-7; TRBD1 matches 8 bases. The CDR3 spans 15 residues. Germline lookup yields CDR1 SQVTM and CDR2 ANQGSEA. V shed 1 base, J shed 3 bases, and the junction held 8 bases outside the gene matches. CDR3 residues: CSVEGSGQGDYEQYF. The CDR3 DNA is TGCAGCGTTGAAGGCAGCGGACAGGGAGACTACGAGCAGTACTTC.

The chain employs TRBV6-2 or TRBV6-3 and TRBJ2-6, with 7 bases identical to TRBD1. V lost 4 bases, J lost 2 bases, and 5 bases stayed unmatched. CDR3 size: 16 residues. CDR1 and CDR2 from the germline V gene are MNHEY and SVGEGT. The CDR3 DNA sequence: TGTGCCAGCAGTTCGGACAGGCTTCCTGGGGCCAACGTCCTGACTTTC. It is translated as CASSSDRLPGANVLTF.

The gene calls are TRBV12-3 or TRBV12-4 and TRBJ1-1, with 9 bases that match TRBD1. V trimming: 5 bases; J trimming: 7 bases; junction bases outside the gene matches: 5. This CDR3 region has 13 residues. The CDR3 reads CASSVTGGIEAFF. The CDR3 DNA sequence: TGTGCCAGCAGTGTGACAGGGGGAATTGAAGCTTTCTTT.

This clone was seen more than once but under ten times. The chain links TRBV7-2 to TRBJ1-5; D unclear. Trimming removed 5 bases from V and 9 bases from J, with 20 bases in between. This CDR3 has 15 amino acids. Germline CDR1 and CDR2: SGHTA and FQGNSA. This CDR3 is CASSPTHQVARPQHF. CDR3 coding DNA: TGTGCCAGCAGCCCGACACACCAGGTGGCGCGGCCCCAGCATTTT.

V and J are TRBV18 and TRBJ2-3, with D possibly TRBD2 on 5 matching bases. Germline values: CDR1 KGHSH, CDR2 LQKENI. The CDR3 spans 16 residues. Trimming pared 4 bases from V and 2 bases from J, leaving 16 bases between. CDR3 sequence (DNA): TGTGCCAGCTCACGCGCGGGTCGAACAGTCACAGATACGCAGTATTTT. Translation gives CASSRAGRTVTDTQYF. Full variable domain (rest looked up from reference TRBV18 and TRBJ2-3): NAGVMQNPRHLVRRRGQEARLRCSPMKGHSHVYWYRQLPEEGLKFMVYLQKENIIDESGMPKERFSAEFPKEGPSILRIQQVVRGDSAAYFCASSRAGRTVTDTQYFGPGTRLTVL.

The chain carries TRBV19 and TRBJ2-2; a weak D match, TRBD1 (5 bases). V shed 6 bases and J shed 5 bases, with 19 bases lying between them. CDR1 is LNHDA and CDR2 is SQIVND in the germline V gene (reference sequence). This CDR3 comprises 16 residues. CDR3 nucleotides: TGTGCCAGTAGCCTCCAGGGAAGTTCGAGGACCGGGGAGCTGTTTTTT. It yields the protein CASSLQGSSRTGELFF.

This clone was seen only once. The chain carries TRBV5-1 and TRBJ2-1; 9 nucleotides agree with TRBD2. The CDR3 is made up of 16 amino acids. Trimming cost V 0 bases and J 0 bases; bases outside gene matches: 1. Germline loops: CDR1 SGHRS, CDR2 YFSETQ. The CDR3 DNA reads TGCGCCAGCAGCTTGGTTAGCGGGAGCTCCTACAATGAGCAGTTCTTC. It is translated as CASSLVSGSSYNEQFF. Supplemented by reference TRBV5-1 and TRBJ2-1, the full variable domain reads KAGVTQTPRYLIKTRGQQVTLSCSPISGHRSVSWYQQTPGQGLQFLFEYFSETQRNKGNFPGRFSGRQFSNSRSEMNVSTLELGDSALYLCASSLVSGSSYNEQFFGPGTRLTVL.

In DNA, the CDR3 is TGTGCCACCTTGGCAGTTCTAACAGGCCATAGCAATCAGCCCCAGCATTTT. It is translated as CATLAVLTGHSNQPQHF. The rearrangement links TRBV28 to TRBJ1-5; possibly TRBD1 for D (5 bases). The germline gives CDR1 MDHEN, CDR2 SYDVKM. The CDR3 has 17 residues. V lost 10 bases and J 0 bases, leaving 22 bases between the germline ends.

This sequence joins TRBV6-2 or TRBV6-3 and TRBJ2-7, with TRBD1 identical over 8 bases. CDR1 MNHEY and CDR2 SVGEGT come from the germline V gene. The CDR3 spans 15 residues. J was trimmed by 3 bases and V by 6 bases; bases with no gene match: 10. In nucleotides, the CDR3 is TGTGCCAGCAGCCCTGGTGGGACAGGAATCTACGAGCAGTACTTC. Its protein product is CASSPGGTGIYEQYF.

The chain couples TRBV6-1 to TRBJ2-2, with unresolved D. Trimming shortened V by 2 bases and J by 3 bases, and 16 bases separated the two germline ends. Germline CDR1 and CDR2: MNHNS and SASEGT. CDR3 length equals 17 residues. The CDR3 reads CASSETPTFRHTGELFF. The CDR3 DNA is TGTGCCAGCAGTGAAACGCCGACATTCCGGCACACCGGGGAGCTGTTTTTT.

The chain links TRBV2 to TRBJ2-7; a possible D gene is TRBD1 (5 bases). V was clipped by 2 bases and J by 1 base, with 15 bases between them. The CDR3 loop spans 16 amino acids. Germline V CDR1 and CDR2: SNHLY, FYNNEI. The CDR3 loop reads CASSEYQGVNSYEQYF. Here the CDR3 DNA reads TGTGCCAGCAGTGAATACCAGGGCGTAAATTCCTACGAGCAGTACTTC.

The CDR3 sequence is CASIADRGHYGYTF. The CDR3 nucleotides are TGTGCCAGTATCGCGGACAGGGGGCACTATGGCTACACCTTC. The chain combines TRBV19 with TRBJ1-2; 11 bases line up with TRBD1. Germline V gene data show CDR1 as LNHDA and CDR2 as SQIVND (reference sequence). Trimming at V came to 7 bases and at J to 3 bases, leaving 4 bases not matched to a gene. This CDR3 spans 14 amino acids. Full variable domain (rest looked up from reference TRBV19 and TRBJ1-2): DGGITQSPKYLFRKEGQNVTLSCEQNLNHDAMYWYRQDPGQGLRLIYYSQIVNDFQKGDIAEGYSVSREKKESFPLTVTSAQKNPTAFYLCASIADRGHYGYTFGSGTRLTVV.

The chain links TRBV28 to TRBJ1-3, with D unresolved. From germline, CDR1 is MDHEN and CDR2 SYDVKM. CDR3 length: 15 amino acids. Between the trimmed V and J ends, which lost 2 bases and 0 bases, there was a span of 8 bases. The CDR3 DNA reads TGTGCCAGCAGTTTAAACCCGAGCTCTGGAAACACCATATATTTT. Protein: CASSLNPSSGNTIYF. Looking up the rest from reference TRBV28 and TRBJ1-3 gives the full variable domain: DVKVTQSSRYLVKRTGEKVFLECVQDMDHENMFWYRQDPGLGLRLIYFSYDVKMKEKGDIPEGYSVSREKKERFSLILESASTNQTSMYLCASSLNPSSGNTIYFGEGSWLTVV.

The chain employs TRBV27 and TRBJ2-3, with TRBD1 matching over 11 bases. CDR3 length equals 20 residues. Germline CDR1 MNHEY, CDR2 SMNVEV (reference sequence). The trim removed 3 bases at V and 3 bases at J, leaving 17 bases unmatched. This chain's CDR3 is CASSLKGQGVAGKGTDTQYF. CDR3 DNA: TGTGCCAGCAGTTTGAAGGGACAGGGGGTCGCGGGGAAAGGAACAGATACGCAGTATTTT.

A single count supports this clone. This rearrangement joins TRBV9 to TRBJ1-1; D not certain. V lost 2 bases and J lost 5, with 7 bases in between. CDR3 length equals 12 residues. Germline CDR1 and CDR2: SGDLS and YYNGEE. In DNA form, the CDR3 reads TGTGCCAGCAGCGTGTCGGGGACTGAAGCTTTCTTT. Amino acid sequence: CASSVSGTEAFF.